This TCR beta chain is drawn from a study of control samples from healthy donors and cancer patients. CDR1 SGHVS and CDR2 FQNEAQ come from the germline V gene. Trimming removed 7 bases at V and 0 bases at J, with 12 bases between. CDR3 length equals 15 residues. Data came from immunoSEQ multiplex PCR; TCRdb stores just in-frame clones and leaves some out. The table lists 130,000 or so clones, 88% of them singletons. The J gene is TRBJ2-2, the V gene TRBV7-8; D is perhaps TRBD1 (6 bases). The clonotype originates from a middle-aged man in good health. What was sequenced was blood. CDR3 coding DNA: TGTGCCAGCACCGTGACAGGAACGAACACCGGGGAGCTGTTTTTT. Its translation is CASTVTGTNTGELFF. Combining the CDR3 with reference TRBV7-8 and TRBJ2-2 gives the whole variable domain GAGVSQSPRYKVAKRGQDVALRCDPISGHVSLFWYQQALGQGPEFLTYFQNEAQLDKSGLPSDRFFAERPEGSVSTLKIQRTQQEDSAVYLCASTVTGTNTGELFFGEGSRLTVL.